This TCR beta chain was captured by sequencing in a study of identical twins. The study, taken as a whole, reports: Rather than following the same donors, the conclusions depended on cross-sectional statistical analysis. Cord blood beta clonotypes that were abundant carried fewer insertions, and memory repertoires showed no such trend.

The CDR3 is 16 amino acids. Germline CDR1 reads SEHNR; CDR2 reads FQNEAQ (reference sequence). V dropped 4 bases and J dropped 7; count of bases not matched to a gene: 8. TCRdb passed the 5' RACE reads through MiXCR, listing each CDR3 protein once. The repertoire holds hundreds of thousands of distinct CDR3 sequences, with 6% to 6.5% as singletons. Ten or more counts support this clonotype. Its antigen is unknown. The specimen was naive T cells sorted from blood. The sequence was obtained from a man between 18 and 29 years old in good health. This chain links TRBV7-9 with TRBJ2-4; 12 positions match TRBD2. The CDR3 reads CASSSSSGRAGNIQYF. CDR3 coding DNA: TGTGCCAGCAGCTCCTCTAGCGGGAGGGCGGGGAACATTCAGTACTTC. The full variable domain, in which reference TRBV7-9 and TRBJ2-4 provide the parts outside the CDR3, is DTGVSQNPRHKITKRGQNVTFRCDPISEHNRLYWYRQTLGQGPEFLTYFQNEAQLEKSRLLSDRFSAERPKGSFSTLEIQRTEQGDSAMYLCASSSSSGRAGNIQYFGAGTRLSVL.